This T cell receptor (beta chain) was sequenced for a study of early T cells in non-severe SARS-CoV-2 infection. Study information: The input, bulk RNA from unsorted whole blood, was sequenced, and chains were unpaired.

TCRdb analysed the 5' RACE reads with MiXCR anew, one entry per CDR3 protein. The table lists roughly 75,000 distinct CDR3 sequences, approximately 12% of them singletons. This clonotype was counted between two and nine times. The target antigen is unknown. Notes on the study in general: Reliance on VDJdb matching favored anti-spike CD8 responses; private and CD4 specificities were missed.

The germline CDR1 and CDR2 sequences are MNHNY and SVGAGI (reference sequence). This CDR3 has 14 amino acids. Trimming stripped 2 bases from V and 3 bases from J, with 9 bases between. Material for sequencing was whole blood. This receptor was identified in an adult who was a healthcare worker with PCR-confirmed SARS-CoV-2 infection or an uninfected control (not recorded which). The chain uses TRBV6-6 and TRBJ2-3; D is possibly TRBD1 or TRBD2 (5 bases each). The DNA for the CDR3 is TGTGCCAGCAGTTACGGGACCAATACAGATACGCAGTATTTT. Residues: CASSYGTNTDTQYF.